This T cell receptor (beta chain) derives from a study of human thymus T cells. Study-wide points: V and J gene usage appeared biased in thymic and blood repertoires.

Resections were taken during corrective heart surgery, and the thymus tissue came from these. Serving as donors were healthy Finnish infants, each of whom was having open corrective surgery for congenital heart defects. In the case of this clone: Its antigen is not known.

The repertoire was sequenced with immunoSEQ multiplex PCR; TCRdb's copy has only in-frame clones and lacks some. The repertoire holds roughly 130,000 clones, with around 94% as singletons. CDR1 and CDR2 from the germline V gene are GTSNPN and SVGIG (reference sequence). V lost 1 base and J lost 3; bases outside the gene matches: 9. CDR3 length: 16 amino acids. The receptor comes from a boy in the first two years of life with a congenital heart defect but otherwise immunologically healthy. The chain is built from TRBV30 and TRBJ1-2; 9 bases align to TRBD1. The sample consisted of thymus tissue. The CDR3 reads CAWSDLPGQGDYGYTF. As DNA, the CDR3 is TGTGCCTGGAGTGATCTTCCGGGACAGGGTGACTATGGCTACACCTTC.